The text below deals with one T cell receptor beta chain. No antigen is known for it. No much larger clonotype is one base removed from it; base qualities were not supplied. The CDR3 starts with the cysteine, ends with the phenylalanine, and has 13 residues. The read is trimmed to its CDR3 DNA, 39 bases read in frame from base 1. Via the germline V gene, CDR1 is MDHEN and CDR2 SYDVKM. The cohort comprised fewer than 750 healthy bone marrow donors. At the time of sampling, every cohort member was nominally healthy, though immune exposures that went unrecorded were likely present. The donor tested CMV seronegative and was one of the 352 seronegative cohort members. Each donor provided a peripheral blood sample, and peripheral blood mononuclear cells were used for TCR beta sequencing. Genomic DNA was extracted from the blood cell samples with the Qiagen DNeasy Blood Extraction Kit. The data were obtained in a study of cytomegalovirus exposure and HLA in healthy donors (dated by TCRdb to 2017 to 2019). At the level of the whole study: An earlier analysis of around 600 of the donors reported roughly 270 Gb of sequence data and approximately 110 million unique TCR beta sequences from 150 million to 200 million T cells. A later analysis re-examined previously published TCR beta repertoires from more than 550 donors and added high-resolution HLA genotyping to investigate patterns of TCR occurrence. An earlier analysis of approximately 630 of the donors applied high-throughput TCR beta sequencing to assess whether each TCR beta V gene segment acted as functional or pseudogenic. The aim of the study was to test whether cataloging public T cell receptors could identify signatures of past pathogen exposure. An early release covering more than 500 HLA-typed donors comprised approximately 290 gigabases of sequencing data and tens of millions of unique TCR sequences. In the later analysis, no new phenotypic data were used to find candidate immune exposures; instead, reliance was placed on TCR beta sequences and their occurrence across donors. The genetic ancestry cluster associated with self-reported Caucasian donors included over 80% of the approximately 410 genotyped donors. A handful of DR-DQ haplotypes were treated as single units for association and clustering because of strong linkage in the cohort. Across some 400 genotyped donors of the cohort, an average of about 240,000 unique TCR beta nucleotide sequences per donor were sequenced, and roughly a sixth of those sequences were non-productive. The study profiled the T cell repertoires of about 720 subjects by immunosequencing and related them to cytomegalovirus serostatus. The number of donors typed differed by locus, with about 620-630 for A, B, C, DRB1 and DQB1, roughly 520 for DQA1, approximately 570 for DPA1, and some 440 for DPB1. All discovery cohort repertoires had been generated on a single sequencing platform. Donor age, sex, ethnicity and CMV serostatus were collected together with the repertoire data. In a later genetic analysis, genome-wide SNP genotypes for about three fifths of the roughly 670 donors were used, and that subset was treated as a discovery cohort. Class I and class II HLA loci were covered by the typing at four-digit resolution. A separate validation cohort of roughly 120 different subjects was used in addition to the 666-subject first cohort. The study combined high-throughput TCR immunosequencing, statistical association of individual TCRs with disease status, and machine learning to predict cytomegalovirus infection status.

The receptor library was made with the immunoSEQ multiplex PCR assay. For the multiplex PCR, a mixture combining 60 forward primers for TCR Vbeta segments and 13 reverse primers for TCR Jbeta segments was used. Amplification of the CDR3 region of rearranged TCR beta genes was performed with a multiplex PCR assay on genomic DNA. The amplified TCR beta libraries were sequenced on the Illumina HiSeq System as 87-base-pair reads. On the study's bioinformatics: A later analysis tallied 75 million to 95 million unique TCR beta chains across the 660 or so repertoires, and approximately 9.9 million of those chains were shared by two or more donors. Raw reads were error-corrected and collapsed into unique sequences by a nearest-neighbor algorithm in which closely related sequences were merged to remove PCR and sequencing errors. To assign V, D and J gene segments, CDR3 sequences were aligned to IMGT reference sequences. Each retained sequence needed at least a six-nucleotide match to both a V gene segment and a J gene segment. Rearrangements were classified as productive when the CDR3 lacked stop codons and remained in frame with V and J, and all other rearrangements were classified as non-productive. Following IMGT convention, CDR3 was defined as the stretch from the second conserved V-encoded cysteine up to the conserved J-encoded phenylalanine. The earlier analysis of about 610 of the donors excluded sequences that lacked an unambiguous match to a single V gene segment. An earlier analysis of a few hundred of the donors called V segments functional above 56.7% productive rearrangements and segregating when the between-donor standard deviation exceeded 5%. A statistical classification framework was developed to diagnose cytomegalovirus status using the catalog of TCR beta chain sequences. In a later analysis, TCR nucleotide sequences were compared against IMGT/GENE-DB human TR gene sequences so that V and J genes could be assigned. Using the TCRdist pipeline, a later analysis assigned CDR3 sequences along with most-parsimonious VDJ recombination scenarios. In a later analysis, every TCR beta chain was defined by the combination of its CDR3 amino acid sequence and its V-gene family, and reads without a unique V-gene family were dropped. As a way to deal with suspected cross-contamination and a sequencing artifact, a later analysis dropped roughly 600 nucleotide sequences that were highly shared and had low generation probability. In a later analysis, a clonal expansion index was calculated for each public chain from normalized within-repertoire ranks of inferred template counts. A later analysis computed generation probabilities with a VDJ recombination model fitted to out-of-frame rearrangements, and checked the results against IGoR. A later analysis scored TCR-TCR, TCR-HLA and TCR-CMV co-occurrence with hypergeometric tests, applying a repertoire-size bias correction to TCR pairs. In a later analysis, false discovery rates were estimated by permuting HLA or CMV assignments 20 times. In a later analysis, co-occurring TCRs were grouped with DBSCAN, and TCRdist sequence similarity was added when clustering was performed within HLA-allele-positive subsets. Repertoires with fewer than 30,000 or more than 120,000 public chains were left out of co-occurrence clustering, as were about five repertoires with anomalous nucleotide sharing. Sourced from immuneACCESS, this table was stored by TCRdb with only in-frame sequences that have V and J called. A share of the clones is absent; for the studies checked, an unresolved V gene accounts for under half, and the remainder has no known explanation. V, J and clone size were drawn from that table, and D and trimming were deduced from the DNA. The sample table contains just over 150,000 clones; only one count was recorded for roughly 90% of them. The ten largest clones take up about 2.1% of the sample.

The study at large found these results: A further reported finding was that TCR beta sequences accurately predicted the HLA-A and HLA-B alleles for most subjects in the first cohort. Presence/absence analyses assumed roughly uniform sequencing depth across donors, an assumption that may not hold. Three of the identified cytomegalovirus-associated TCR beta chains were confirmed in vitro to be specific for cytomegalovirus antigens. According to a later analysis, most CMV-associated TCR beta chains appeared to be HLA-restricted, and the HLA associations seemed to be driven largely by CMV exposure. The sequencing pipeline was judged likely to have produced a cluster of highly shared sequence variants as a technical artifact. While some public TCRs were present in many individuals, most TCR sequences turned up only very rarely across donors. Seventeen rarely observed V segments, including chromosome 9 orphons, were excluded from the earlier analysis of about 500 of the donors because counts were too low. The cohort was sequenced for TCR beta chains only, and without alpha or paired-chain data the features that could be detected were limited. The 87-base-pair reads could not distinguish some IMGT-functional V segments, including TRBV6-2 and TRBV6-3, so those segments were excluded. Compared with equally common non-associated chains, HLA-associated TCR beta chains in a later analysis were more clonally expanded and had lower generation probabilities. A later genetic analysis reported fewer N-insertions in productive TCRs among donors in an Asian-associated ancestry cluster than the roughly 690-donor mean. Assigning TCR associations to individual alleles was difficult when HLA alleles, especially DR and DQ, strongly co-occurred. At a false discovery rate of 0.05, a later analysis linked approximately 18,000 TCR beta sequences to specific HLA alleles. According to a later analysis, parvovirus B19, influenza, CMV and Epstein-Barr virus appeared linked to several top co-occurrence clusters. Cytomegalovirus status was reported to be diagnosed by the classifier with high specificity and sensitivity in both the original and validation cohorts. Immune exposure information for the cohort was limited to CMV serostatus. Because some donors lacked HLA typing at each locus, the association tests relied only on the typed subset. In an earlier analysis of a few hundred of the donors, most TCR beta V segments were observed in productive rearrangements about 90% or about 30% of the time, broadly matching IMGT annotations. According to a later analysis, TCR association rates differed among HLA loci, with DRB1 alleles showing the most associated TCRs and HLA-C alleles showing the fewest. Correlated functional status among segregating V segments might reflect linkage disequilibrium, but an unknown experimental factor could not be ruled out. V-gene and J-gene trimming of TCR beta chains was associated with a missense DCLRE1C variant in a later genetic analysis, and the association was replicated in an independent cohort. The study gave a list of over 150 TCR beta chains associated with cytomegalovirus. According to the authors, the approach could potentially be generalized to other disease states and immunological phenotypes.

The V gene is TRBV28 and the J gene is TRBJ2-5; tentative D gene TRBD2, with 6 bases matching. The DNA end is more similar to TRBJ2-7, so the J call may be wrong. The sample comprised PBMCs. The sequence derives from a young woman in good health and CMV-seronegative. The CDR3 protein is CASRRDLTYEQYF. The nucleotide sequence is given as TGTGCCAGCAGGCGGGACCTGACCTACGAGCAGTACTTC.